This T cell receptor beta chain was documented in a study of cytomegalovirus exposure and HLA in healthy donors. Regarding this clone: Its antigen is still unknown.

The CDR3 extends over 15 amino acids. Germline V gene lookup returns CDR1 SGHRS and CDR2 YFSETQ. Trimming took 0 bases from V and 2 from J; bases not matched to a gene: 4. PCR used 60 Vbeta primers and 13 Jbeta primers. Sequencing was performed with immunoSEQ multiplex PCR; in TCRdb, only in-frame clones are kept and a portion is missing. The sample has approximately 77,000 clones, and its top ten clones hold about 4.6%. General study points: Immune exposure information available was restricted to CMV serostatus. TCR beta V- and J-gene trimming, according to a later analysis, was linked to a missense DCLRE1C variant. Cytomegalovirus association was assigned to about 150 TCR beta chains. Another analysis was done later, and it associated around 17,000 TCR beta sequences with HLA alleles at 0.05 false discovery rate.

This clonotype was sampled from a man under 40 in good health and CMV-seronegative. The chain links TRBV5-1 to TRBJ1-1; the match to TRBD1 covers 7 bases. Sequencing input: PBMCs. CDR3 DNA sequence: TGCGCCAGCAGCTTGGCCGGACAGGTCAACACTGAAGCTTTCTTT. This sequence encodes CASSLAGQVNTEAFF.